Detailed here is one TCR beta chain. Its antigen is undetermined. This record comes from a study of somatic mutations in cytotoxic T cells in rheumatoid arthritis. Study summary: An approximately 29 ml EDTA sample of patient blood was drawn right after diagnosis, before any treatment. Certain T-cell populations stained with V beta antibodies were FACS-sorted to nearly 100% purity, and V beta1+ cells were TCRB-sequenced. Findings and caveats of the study: Which antigens the expanded CD8+ clones targeted was unknown. Within 8 of 65 patients, the single biggest CD8+ clone made up more than 20% of CD8+ cells.

Only in-frame clones appear in the TCRdb table, and some are missing; sequencing was by immunoSEQ multiplex PCR. The data contain 15,000 or so clones, approximately 82% of them seen just once; the ten biggest clones take up 15% to 20%. The CDR3 runs to 15 residues. Germline values: CDR1 SGHDT, CDR2 YYEEEE. V dropped 4 bases and J dropped 3 bases, with 17 bases sitting between them. The chain has TRBV5-6 and TRBJ2-7, with D hard to call. Source material: CD8+ T cells sorted from blood. This receptor was identified in a woman between 45 and 60 years old with rheumatoid arthritis. The CDR3 loop is CASSVQRGFLYEQYF. CDR3 nucleotides: TGTGCCAGCAGCGTGCAGCGCGGATTCCTCTACGAGCAGTACTTC.